A selection of T cell receptor beta chains follows, all from one sample in a study of cytomegalovirus exposure and HLA in healthy donors. The repertoire was sequenced with immunoSEQ multiplex PCR; TCRdb's copy has only in-frame clones and lacks some. Here the sample spans roughly 330,000 clones, 87% being singletons. Material: PBMCs. These receptors all come from a woman in her twenties or thirties in good health and CMV-seropositive. The CDR3 runs from the conserved cysteine through the conserved F or W. Fields, in order: V gene, J gene, clone size, D gene, CDR3 protein, CDR3 DNA. A D gene is named only where the DNA matches it firmly. Not all rows give a size; the values are once, few, many and, for expanded clones, a class.

V gene: TRBV30; J gene: TRBJ1-4; clone size: NA; D gene: NA; CDR3 protein: CAWDRNEKLFF; CDR3 DNA: TGTGCCTGGGACCGCAATGAAAAACTGTTTTTT
V gene: TRBV19; J gene: TRBJ2-7; clone size: NA; D gene: NA; CDR3 protein: CASSTRNTYEQYF; CDR3 DNA: TGTGCCAGTAGTACTCGGAATACCTACGAGCAGTACTTC
V gene: TRBV5-4; J gene: TRBJ2-5; clone size: NA; D gene: TRBD2; CDR3 protein: CASSLALGSGRGETQYF; CDR3 DNA: TGTGCCAGCAGCTTGGCCCTGGGTAGCGGGAGAGGTGAGACCCAGTACTTC
V gene: TRBV5-1; J gene: TRBJ2-1; clone size: NA; D gene: TRBD2; CDR3 protein: CASSLGLAGGYNEQFF; CDR3 DNA: TGCGCCAGCAGCTTGGGACTAGCGGGAGGATACAATGAGCAGTTCTTC
V gene: TRBV2; J gene: TRBJ1-5; clone size: NA; D gene: TRBD1; CDR3 protein: CASMAGGVSNQPQHF; CDR3 DNA: TGTGCCAGCATGGCAGGGGGCGTAAGCAATCAGCCCCAGCATTTT
V gene: TRBV5-1; J gene: TRBJ2-6; clone size: NA; D gene: NA; CDR3 protein: CASSPDRSGANVLTF; CDR3 DNA: TGCGCCAGCAGCCCAGATCGCTCTGGGGCCAACGTCCTGACTTTC
V gene: TRBV28; J gene: TRBJ1-2; clone size: NA; D gene: NA; CDR3 protein: CAVLGRGNYGYTF; CDR3 DNA: TGTGCCGTCCTGGGCAGGGGAAACTATGGCTACACCTTC
V gene: TRBV27; J gene: TRBJ2-5; clone size: NA; D gene: TRBD1; CDR3 protein: CASSLRRDRQETQYF; CDR3 DNA: TGTGCCAGCAGTTTACGGCGGGACAGGCAAGAGACCCAGTACTTC
V gene: TRBV6-1; J gene: TRBJ1-1; clone size: NA; D gene: TRBD1; CDR3 protein: CASSAGTGPNTEAFF; CDR3 DNA: TGTGCCAGCAGCGCCGGGACAGGTCCGAACACTGAAGCTTTCTTT
V gene: TRBV6-4; J gene: TRBJ2-7; clone size: NA; D gene: NA; CDR3 protein: CASSDRQVPGFYEQYF; CDR3 DNA: TGTGCCAGCAGTGACAGACAGGTCCCAGGTTTCTACGAGCAGTACTTC
V gene: TRBV11-2; J gene: TRBJ2-3; clone size: NA; D gene: NA; CDR3 protein: CASSLASATDTQYF; CDR3 DNA: TGTGCCAGCAGCTTAGCCAGCGCCACAGATACGCAGTATTTT
V gene: TRBV7-9; J gene: TRBJ2-7; clone size: NA; D gene: TRBD1; CDR3 protein: CASSLATGSYEQYF; CDR3 DNA: TGTGCCAGCAGCTTAGCGACAGGGTCCTACGAGCAGTACTTC
V gene: TRBV28; J gene: TRBJ1-1; clone size: NA; D gene: NA; CDR3 protein: CASSPGGVNTEAFF; CDR3 DNA: TGTGCCAGCAGTCCCGGGGGGGTGAACACTGAAGCTTTCTTT
V gene: TRBV6-6; J gene: TRBJ2-5; clone size: NA; D gene: NA; CDR3 protein: CASSYSWGAGETQYF; CDR3 DNA: TGTGCCAGCAGTTACTCATGGGGGGCGGGGGAGACCCAGTACTTC
V gene: TRBV4-3; J gene: TRBJ2-7; clone size: NA; D gene: TRBD2; CDR3 protein: CASSQELSGRGGRTYEQYF; CDR3 DNA: TGCGCCAGCAGCCAAGAACTCTCCGGCCGGGGGGGACGAACCTACGAGCAGTACTTC
V gene: TRBV6-1; J gene: TRBJ2-1; clone size: once; D gene: NA; CDR3 protein: CASSEVPGEQFF; CDR3 DNA: TGTGCCAGCAGTGAAGTCCCCGGTGAGCAGTTCTTC
V gene: TRBV7-8; J gene: TRBJ2-5; clone size: NA; D gene: NA; CDR3 protein: CASSLAADGNQETQYF; CDR3 DNA: TGTGCCAGCAGCTTAGCTGCCGACGGCAACCAAGAGACCCAGTACTTC
V gene: TRBV27; J gene: TRBJ1-1; clone size: NA; D gene: TRBD1; CDR3 protein: CASRAQGASEAFF; CDR3 DNA: TGTGCCAGCAGGGCTCAGGGGGCGTCTGAAGCTTTCTTT
V gene: TRBV27; J gene: TRBJ2-7; clone size: once; D gene: NA; CDR3 protein: CASSLAGQSFYEQYF; CDR3 DNA: TGTGCCAGCAGTCTGGCGGGACAGAGCTTCTACGAGCAGTACTTC
V gene: TRBV30; J gene: TRBJ2-7; clone size: NA; D gene: TRBD1; CDR3 protein: CACPGQGTSYEQYF; CDR3 DNA: TGTGCCTGCCCGGGACAGGGGACCTCCTACGAGCAGTACTTC
V gene: TRBV7-2; J gene: TRBJ1-3; clone size: NA; D gene: TRBD1; CDR3 protein: CASSSQGARNTIYF; CDR3 DNA: TGTGCCAGCAGCTCACAGGGGGCGAGAAACACCATATATTTT
V gene: TRBV27; J gene: TRBJ2-7; clone size: NA; D gene: NA; CDR3 protein: CASSAGLPRISYEQYF; CDR3 DNA: TGTGCCAGCAGTGCAGGACTGCCCCGGATCTCCTACGAGCAGTACTTC
V gene: TRBV7-3; J gene: TRBJ2-1; clone size: NA; D gene: NA; CDR3 protein: CASSPGQNPYNEQFF; CDR3 DNA: TGTGCCAGCAGCCCGGGACAAAACCCCTACAATGAGCAGTTCTTC
V gene: TRBV10-1; J gene: TRBJ2-5; clone size: NA; D gene: NA; CDR3 protein: CASSEHVEETQYF; CDR3 DNA: TGCGCCAGCAGTGAGCATGTGGAGGAGACCCAGTACTTC
V gene: TRBV11-3; J gene: TRBJ2-1; clone size: NA; D gene: NA; CDR3 protein: CASSLGGEDEQFF; CDR3 DNA: TGTGCCAGCAGCTTAGGGGGGGAGGATGAGCAGTTCTTC
V gene: TRBV28; J gene: TRBJ1-4; clone size: NA; D gene: NA; CDR3 protein: CASSLGGSLLGEKLFF; CDR3 DNA: TGTGCCAGCAGTTTAGGAGGGTCCCTACTAGGTGAAAAACTGTTTTTT
V gene: TRBV30; J gene: TRBJ1-5; clone size: NA; D gene: TRBD1; CDR3 protein: CAWGTASNQPQHF; CDR3 DNA: TGTGCCTGGGGGACAGCCAGCAATCAGCCCCAGCATTTT
V gene: TRBV5-4; J gene: TRBJ1-4; clone size: NA; D gene: NA; CDR3 protein: CASSLAKTEKLFF; CDR3 DNA: TGTGCCAGCAGCTTGGCCAAGACTGAAAAACTGTTTTTT
V gene: TRBV30; J gene: TRBJ2-7; clone size: NA; D gene: NA; CDR3 protein: CAWSLWGSSYEQYF; CDR3 DNA: TGTGCCTGGAGTTTATGGGGAAGCTCCTACGAGCAGTACTTC
V gene: TRBV15; J gene: TRBJ2-7; clone size: once; D gene: NA; CDR3 protein: CATSKVMSYEQYF; CDR3 DNA: TGTGCCACCAGCAAAGTTATGTCCTACGAGCAGTACTTC
V gene: TRBV28; J gene: TRBJ1-2; clone size: NA; D gene: NA; CDR3 protein: CASTNQGMHYGYTF; CDR3 DNA: TGTGCCAGCACCAACCAGGGGATGCACTATGGCTACACCTTC
V gene: TRBV6-1; J gene: TRBJ2-1; clone size: NA; D gene: TRBD2; CDR3 protein: CASSVAGGPNNEQFF; CDR3 DNA: TGTGCCAGCAGTGTAGCGGGGGGGCCAAACAATGAGCAGTTCTTC
V gene: TRBV5-1; J gene: TRBJ1-4; clone size: NA; D gene: NA; CDR3 protein: CASSLEPGEGANEKLFF; CDR3 DNA: TGCGCCAGCAGCTTGGAACCAGGGGAAGGGGCTAATGAAAAACTGTTTTTT
V gene: TRBV9; J gene: TRBJ2-1; clone size: NA; D gene: TRBD2; CDR3 protein: CASSLGGLAGGDEQFF; CDR3 DNA: TGTGCCAGCAGCCTTGGAGGACTAGCGGGAGGGGATGAGCAGTTCTTC
V gene: TRBV2; J gene: TRBJ1-3; clone size: once; D gene: NA; CDR3 protein: CASTLAGNTIYF; CDR3 DNA: TGTGCCAGCACCCTGGCTGGAAACACCATATATTTT
V gene: TRBV6-1; J gene: TRBJ2-3; clone size: NA; D gene: NA; CDR3 protein: CASSRDSESDTQYF; CDR3 DNA: TGTGCCAGCAGCCGGGACTCCGAATCAGATACGCAGTATTTT
V gene: TRBV27; J gene: TRBJ1-1; clone size: NA; D gene: TRBD1; CDR3 protein: CASSFGTANTEAFF; CDR3 DNA: TGTGCCAGCAGTTTCGGGACAGCGAACACTGAAGCTTTCTTT
V gene: TRBV6-1; J gene: TRBJ2-7; clone size: NA; D gene: TRBD1; CDR3 protein: CASSAGTGNTYEQYF; CDR3 DNA: TGTGCCAGCAGCGCCGGGACAGGGAATACCTACGAGCAGTACTTC
V gene: TRBV27; J gene: TRBJ2-7; clone size: NA; D gene: NA; CDR3 protein: CASRSSPISYEQYF; CDR3 DNA: TGTGCCAGCCGAAGCAGCCCCATCTCCTACGAGCAGTACTTC
V gene: TRBV6-1; J gene: TRBJ1-5; clone size: NA; D gene: TRBD1; CDR3 protein: CASSEWETGFSNQPQHF; CDR3 DNA: TGTGCCAGCAGTGAATGGGAGACAGGGTTTAGCAATCAGCCCCAGCATTTT
V gene: TRBV19; J gene: TRBJ1-2; clone size: NA; D gene: NA; CDR3 protein: CASSAGPNYGYTF; CDR3 DNA: TGTGCCTCAAGCGCAGGGCCAAACTATGGCTACACCTTC
V gene: TRBV30; J gene: TRBJ1-1; clone size: NA; D gene: NA; CDR3 protein: CAWSGRGGNTEAFF; CDR3 DNA: TGTGCCTGGAGTGGTCGGGGGGGGAACACTGAAGCTTTCTTT
V gene: TRBV7-2; J gene: TRBJ2-7; clone size: NA; D gene: TRBD2; CDR3 protein: CASSPASGVSSYEQYF; CDR3 DNA: TGTGCCAGCAGCCCGGCTAGCGGGGTGAGCTCCTACGAGCAGTACTTC
V gene: TRBV6-1; J gene: TRBJ1-6; clone size: NA; D gene: NA; CDR3 protein: CASSEMVGHSPLHF; CDR3 DNA: TGTGCCAGCAGTGAAATGGTGGGCCATTCACCCCTCCACTTT
V gene: TRBV27; J gene: TRBJ2-7; clone size: NA; D gene: TRBD1; CDR3 protein: CASSTLLTGGAEQYF; CDR3 DNA: TGTGCCAGCAGTACCCTCCTGACAGGGGGTGCCGAGCAGTACTTC
V gene: TRBV30; J gene: TRBJ1-4; clone size: NA; D gene: NA; CDR3 protein: CAMGSLNEKLFF; CDR3 DNA: TGTGCTATGGGCAGCCTGAATGAAAAACTGTTTTTT
V gene: TRBV10-3; J gene: TRBJ1-5; clone size: NA; D gene: NA; CDR3 protein: CAISESKGYQPQHF; CDR3 DNA: TGTGCCATCAGTGAGTCGAAGGGCTATCAGCCCCAGCATTTT
V gene: TRBV4-3; J gene: TRBJ2-7; clone size: NA; D gene: NA; CDR3 protein: CASSQDGSSYEQYF; CDR3 DNA: TGCGCCAGCAGCCAAGACGGGAGCTCCTACGAGCAGTACTTC
V gene: TRBV15; J gene: TRBJ1-1; clone size: NA; D gene: NA; CDR3 protein: CATSRHRRGEVAFF; CDR3 DNA: TGTGCCACCAGCAGGCACCGAAGGGGTGAGGTAGCTTTCTTT
V gene: TRBV30; J gene: TRBJ2-3; clone size: NA; D gene: NA; CDR3 protein: CAWRPGDFSTDTQYF; CDR3 DNA: TGTGCCTGGAGGCCAGGGGATTTTTCCACAGATACGCAGTATTTT
V gene: TRBV30; J gene: TRBJ2-1; clone size: NA; D gene: TRBD2; CDR3 protein: CAWRWTSGADSSYNEQFF; CDR3 DNA: TGTGCCTGGAGGTGGACTAGCGGGGCCGACAGCTCCTACAATGAGCAGTTCTTC
V gene: TRBV5-1; J gene: TRBJ2-1; clone size: few; D gene: TRBD1; CDR3 protein: CASSFTRDRAIPSPYEQFF; CDR3 DNA: TGCGCCAGCAGCTTCACCCGGGACAGGGCTATCCCCTCCCCTTATGAGCAGTTCTTC
V gene: TRBV9; J gene: TRBJ2-1; clone size: NA; D gene: TRBD2; CDR3 protein: CASSPRTSGNYNEQFF; CDR3 DNA: TGTGCCAGCAGCCCCCGGACTAGCGGAAACTACAATGAGCAGTTCTTC
V gene: TRBV29-1; J gene: TRBJ2-1; clone size: NA; D gene: TRBD2; CDR3 protein: CSVEDLGLAVSEQFF; CDR3 DNA: TGCAGCGTTGAAGATTTGGGACTAGCGGTAAGTGAGCAGTTCTTC
V gene: TRBV28; J gene: TRBJ2-7; clone size: NA; D gene: NA; CDR3 protein: CASSPLDRPLYEQYF; CDR3 DNA: TGTGCCAGCAGCCCCCTAGACAGGCCACTTTACGAGCAGTACTTC